The 13 T cell receptor beta chains below come from one sample, sequenced in a study of metastatic and nonmetastatic thyroid tumors. Each patient went into thyroid surgery without having received any treatment. TCRdb reanalyzed the PCR reads via MiXCR. The sample has around 28,000 clones; roughly 3.5% are singletons. The sequenced sample consisted of blood. The receptors come from a male donor with papillary thyroid cancer or a benign thyroid nodule (not recorded which). Some clones in this sample may be carry-over from other donors' samples.

This clone has just a few counts. Here the CDR3 DNA reads TGTGCCACCAGCAGAGCAGTTGGTGACACTGAAGCTTTCTTT. Translating gives CATSRAVGDTEAFF. The chain is built from TRBV15 and TRBJ1-1; D not resolved. Germline CDR1 is LNHNV and CDR2 is YYDKDF (reference sequence). Trimming took 1 base from V and 3 from J, leaving 9 bases between them. CDR3 length equals 14 residues. Full variable domain (outside the CDR3, taken from reference TRBV15 and TRBJ1-1): DAMVIQNPRYQVTQFGKPVTLSCSQTLNHNVMYWYQQKSSQAPKLLFHYYDKDFNNEADTPDNFQSRRPNTSFCFLDIRSPGLGDTAMYLCATSRAVGDTEAFFGQGTRLTVV.

This clone was found many times. The V gene is TRBV19, the J gene TRBJ2-1; 8 positions agree with TRBD2. The CDR3 loop spans 18 amino acids. V gave up 4 bases and J gave up 0 bases; unmatched junction bases: 11. Germline V CDR1 and CDR2: LNHDA, SQIVND (reference sequence). The CDR3 reads CASSTHHQLAVSYNEQFF. The CDR3 DNA is TGTGCCAGTAGTACCCATCATCAACTAGCGGTCTCCTACAATGAGCAGTTCTTC.

V and J are TRBV24-1 and TRBJ1-2; perhaps TRBD1 as D (6 bases). CDR3 length: 12 residues. V lost 9 bases, J lost 8 bases, and 15 bases lay in between. The germline V gene has CDR1 KGHDR and CDR2 SFDVKD. As DNA, the CDR3 is TGTGCCACCTCCCCAGGGGTTAGCGGCTACACCTTC. As protein: CATSPGVSGYTF.

This clone was observed at least ten times. The CDR3 DNA reads as TGTGCCAGCAGCACAGACCTAGCGGCCTACGGGGAGCTGTTTTTT. It encodes CASSTDLAAYGELFF. This chain joins TRBV9 and TRBJ2-2; 7 nucleotides match TRBD2. CDR3 size: 15 residues. J was trimmed by 7 bases and V by 4 bases; bases with no gene match: 10. Germline lookup yields CDR1 SGDLS and CDR2 YYNGEE.

V gene TRBV27 combines with J gene TRBJ2-5; 7 nucleotides line up with TRBD2. V lost 6 bases to trimming and J lost 2 bases; unmatched junction nucleotides: 21. CDR1 and CDR2 (germline): MNHEY, SMNVEV (reference sequence). The CDR3 contains 19 residues. The CDR3 loop reads CASRSDMVRVRGSQETQYF. CDR3 coding DNA: TGTGCCAGCAGGTCCGACATGGTTCGGGTGCGGGGGTCTCAAGAGACCCAGTACTTC.

The gene calls are TRBV30 and TRBJ2-7; D possibly matches TRBD1 or TRBD2 (7 bases each). Germline CDR1 reads GTSNPN; CDR2 reads SVGIG (reference sequence). This CDR3 has 12 residues. In nucleotides, the CDR3 is TGTGCGGGAGGGACAGATGGCTACGAGCAGTACTTC. This translates into CAGGTDGYEQYF.

This clone was recorded at least ten times. The chain recombines TRBV18 with TRBJ2-1; D is uncertain. Trimming left V 0 bases short and J 6 bases short, with 15 bases between. This CDR3 is built from 16 residues. Germline CDR1 and CDR2: KGHSH and LQKENI. This CDR3 is CASSPPTPKVFNEQFF. In DNA, the CDR3 is TGTGCCAGCTCACCACCGACTCCTAAGGTTTTCAATGAGCAGTTCTTC.

By sample share, this clone is medium-sized. This chain links TRBV2 with TRBJ2-1, with 8 nucleotides matching TRBD2. Germline CDR1 reads SNHLY; CDR2 reads FYNNEI. Losses at the gene ends were 4 bases for V and 4 bases for J; bases not matched to a gene: 9. CDR3 length equals 16 residues. CDR3 nucleotide sequence: TGTGCCAGCAGTGCGGGGGGGGGCGGACTATACAATGAGCAGTTCTTC. Residues: CASSAGGGGLYNEQFF. Full variable domain (outside the CDR3, taken from reference TRBV2 and TRBJ2-1): EPEVTQTPSHQVTQMGQEVILRCVPISNHLYFYWYRQILGQKVEFLVSFYNNEISEKSEIFDDQFSVERPDGSNFTLKIRSTKLEDSAMYFCASSAGGGGLYNEQFFGPGTRLTVL.

This chain connects TRBV27 to TRBJ2-3, with TRBD2 matching 8 bases. There are 14 residues in the CDR3. Losses at the gene ends were 6 bases for V and 2 bases for J; bases not matched to a gene: 4. CDR1 is MNHEY and CDR2 is SMNVEV in the germline V gene (reference sequence). The CDR3 spells CASRSGGYTDTQYF. The CDR3 DNA reads TGTGCCAGCAGAAGCGGGGGCTACACAGATACGCAGTATTTT.

This clone was detected only a few times. This chain uses TRBV20-1 with TRBJ2-7; D ambiguous. The CDR3 is 11 residues long. CDR1 and CDR2 (germline): DFQATT, SNEGSKA (reference sequence). V was trimmed by 6 bases and J by 3 bases, leaving 9 bases between them. DNA of the CDR3: TGCAGTGCGGTGGCAGACTACGAGCAGTACTTC. It encodes CSAVADYEQYF.

This clone has a count of ten or more. The V and J genes are TRBV19 and TRBJ2-3; D assignment may be TRBD1 or TRBD2 (5 bases each). Per the germline V gene, CDR1 is LNHDA and CDR2 is SQIVND (reference sequence). The germline V and J ends were trimmed by 5 bases and 6 bases, with 18 bases remaining between them. This CDR3 is built from 15 residues. CDR3 loop: CASSLSGASQDTQYF. CDR3 bases: TGTGCCAGTAGTCTCTCCGGGGCGTCGCAGGATACGCAGTATTTT.

This clone ranks as medium-sized. V is TRBV6-1 and J is TRBJ1-5, with D unclear. The CDR3 runs 13 residues. Trimming left V 5 bases short and J 2 bases short, with 7 bases between. Germline V lookup: CDR1 MNHNS, CDR2 SASEGT. The CDR3 is CASSSSGNQPQHF. Written as DNA, the CDR3 is TGTGCCAGCAGTTCCAGCGGCAATCAGCCCCAGCATTTT.

This clone has more than one count but fewer than ten. This may arise from a read error, as a much more abundant clone is one base away. In the same sample, other DNA sequences code for this CDR3. V and J are TRBV3-1 and TRBJ1-1; unclear D gene. Germline CDR1 reads LGHDT; CDR2 reads YNNKEL (reference sequence). The CDR3 spans 15 residues. The germline V and J ends were trimmed by 1 base and 1 base, with 10 bases remaining between them. CDR3: CASSQVAGANTEAFF. CDR3 DNA sequence: TGTGCCAGCAGCCAAGTAGCAGGAGCGAACACTGAAGCTTTCTTT.